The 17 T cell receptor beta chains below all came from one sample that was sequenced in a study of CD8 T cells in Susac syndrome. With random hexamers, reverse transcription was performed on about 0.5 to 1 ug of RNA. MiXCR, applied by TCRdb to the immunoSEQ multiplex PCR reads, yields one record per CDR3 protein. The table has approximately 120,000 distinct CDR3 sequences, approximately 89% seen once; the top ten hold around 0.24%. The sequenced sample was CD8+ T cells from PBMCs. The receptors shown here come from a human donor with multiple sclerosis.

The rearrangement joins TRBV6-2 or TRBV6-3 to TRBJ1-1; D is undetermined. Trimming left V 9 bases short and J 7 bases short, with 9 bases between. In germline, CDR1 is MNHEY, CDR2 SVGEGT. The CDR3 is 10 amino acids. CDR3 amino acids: CASKEREAFF. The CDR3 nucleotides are TGTGCCAGTAAAGAACGTGAAGCTTTCTTT.

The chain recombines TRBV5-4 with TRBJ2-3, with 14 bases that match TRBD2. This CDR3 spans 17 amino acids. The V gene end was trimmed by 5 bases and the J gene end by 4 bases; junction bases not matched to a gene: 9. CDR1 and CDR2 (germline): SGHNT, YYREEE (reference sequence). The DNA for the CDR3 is TGTGCCAGCAGATCGGGACTAGCGGGAGTCTCCGCAGATACGCAGTATTTT. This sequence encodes CASRSGLAGVSADTQYF.

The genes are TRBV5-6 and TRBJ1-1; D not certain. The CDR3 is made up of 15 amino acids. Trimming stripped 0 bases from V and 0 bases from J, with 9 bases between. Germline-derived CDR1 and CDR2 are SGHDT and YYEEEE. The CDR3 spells CASSLVDGMNTEAFF. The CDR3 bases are TGTGCCAGCAGCTTGGTGGACGGGATGAACACTGAAGCTTTCTTT.

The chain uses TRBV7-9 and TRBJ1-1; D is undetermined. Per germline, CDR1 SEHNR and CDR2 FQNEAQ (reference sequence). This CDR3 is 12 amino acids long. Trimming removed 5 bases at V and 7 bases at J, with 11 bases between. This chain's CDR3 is CASSTFQDEAFF. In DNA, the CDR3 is TGTGCCAGCAGCACCTTCCAGGATGAAGCTTTCTTT.

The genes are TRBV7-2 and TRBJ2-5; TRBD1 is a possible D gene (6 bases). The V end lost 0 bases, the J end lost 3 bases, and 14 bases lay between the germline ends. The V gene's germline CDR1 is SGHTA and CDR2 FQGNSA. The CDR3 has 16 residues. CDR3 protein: CASSLALSGAEETQYF. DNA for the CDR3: TGTGCCAGCAGCTTAGCGCTTTCAGGGGCGGAAGAGACCCAGTACTTC.

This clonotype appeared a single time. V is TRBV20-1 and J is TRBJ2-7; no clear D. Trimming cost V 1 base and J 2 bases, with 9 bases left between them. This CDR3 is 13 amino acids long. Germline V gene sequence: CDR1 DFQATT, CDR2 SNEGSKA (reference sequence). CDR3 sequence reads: CSARGDTTYEQYF. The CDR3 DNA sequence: TGCAGTGCTAGAGGAGACACGACCTACGAGCAGTACTTC.

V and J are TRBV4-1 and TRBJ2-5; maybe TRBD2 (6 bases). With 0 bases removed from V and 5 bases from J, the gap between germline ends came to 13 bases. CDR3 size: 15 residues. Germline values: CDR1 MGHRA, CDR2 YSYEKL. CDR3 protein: CASSQEPSGRETQYF. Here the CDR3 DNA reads TGCGCCAGCAGCCAAGAGCCCAGCGGGCGGGAGACCCAGTACTTC.

The CDR3 loop is CSVEGGGYNGELFF. The CDR3 nucleotides read TGCAGCGTTGAAGGGGGGGGCTATAACGGGGAGCTGTTTTTT. The V call is TRBV29-1, the J call TRBJ2-2, with D possibly being TRBD2 (7 bases). Per germline, CDR1 SQVTM and CDR2 ANQGSEA. The CDR3 length is 14 residues. With 1 base removed from V and 7 bases from J, the gap between germline ends came to 13 bases.

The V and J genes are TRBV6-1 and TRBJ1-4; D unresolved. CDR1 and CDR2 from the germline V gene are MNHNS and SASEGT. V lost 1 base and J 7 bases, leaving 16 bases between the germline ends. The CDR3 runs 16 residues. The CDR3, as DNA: TGTGCCAGCAGTGAAGAGGTGCTCAGCCGGATTGAAAAACTGTTTTTT. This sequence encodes CASSEEVLSRIEKLFF.

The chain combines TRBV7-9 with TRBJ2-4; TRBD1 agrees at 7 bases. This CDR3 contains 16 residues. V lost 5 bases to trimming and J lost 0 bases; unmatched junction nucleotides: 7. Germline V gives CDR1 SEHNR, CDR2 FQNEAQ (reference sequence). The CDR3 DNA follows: TGTGCCAGCAGCCCTCCGGGACAGCTAGCCAAAAACATTCAGTACTTC. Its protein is CASSPPGQLAKNIQYF.

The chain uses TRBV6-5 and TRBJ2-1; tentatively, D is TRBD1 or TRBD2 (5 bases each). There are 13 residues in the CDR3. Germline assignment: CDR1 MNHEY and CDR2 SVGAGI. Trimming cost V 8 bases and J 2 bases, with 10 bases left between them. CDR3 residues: CASGSGPYNEQFF. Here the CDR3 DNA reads TGTGCCAGCGGCTCGGGGCCCTACAATGAGCAGTTCTTC.

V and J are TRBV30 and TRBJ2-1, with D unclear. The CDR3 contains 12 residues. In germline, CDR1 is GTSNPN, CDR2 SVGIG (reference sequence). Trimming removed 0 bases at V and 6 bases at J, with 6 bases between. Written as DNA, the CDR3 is TGTGCCTGGAGTGTACACCGCAATGAGCAGTTCTTC. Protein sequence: CAWSVHRNEQFF.

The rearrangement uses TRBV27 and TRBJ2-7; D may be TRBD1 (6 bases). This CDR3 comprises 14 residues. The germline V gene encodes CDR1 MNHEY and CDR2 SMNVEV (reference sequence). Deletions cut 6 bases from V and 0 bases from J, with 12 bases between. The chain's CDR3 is CASRLTGFSYEQYF. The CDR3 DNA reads TGTGCCAGCAGACTCACAGGGTTCTCCTACGAGCAGTACTTC.

The CDR3, as DNA: TGTGCCAGCAGCCGGACAGGGGGTTCAGGCGAAGGCAAAAACATTCAGTACTTC. It codes for CASSRTGGSGEGKNIQYF. The rearrangement joins TRBV7-2 to TRBJ2-4, with 10 bases aligning to TRBD1. The length of the CDR3 is 18 residues. The trim removed 5 bases at V and 3 bases at J, leaving 13 bases unmatched. Germline V lookup: CDR1 SGHTA, CDR2 FQGNSA.

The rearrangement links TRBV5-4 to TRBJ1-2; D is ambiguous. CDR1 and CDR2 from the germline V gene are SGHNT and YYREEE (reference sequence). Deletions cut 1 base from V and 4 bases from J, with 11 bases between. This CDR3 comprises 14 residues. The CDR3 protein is CASSLPGFTYGYTF. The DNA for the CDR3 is TGTGCCAGCAGCTTGCCAGGATTTACCTATGGCTACACCTTC.

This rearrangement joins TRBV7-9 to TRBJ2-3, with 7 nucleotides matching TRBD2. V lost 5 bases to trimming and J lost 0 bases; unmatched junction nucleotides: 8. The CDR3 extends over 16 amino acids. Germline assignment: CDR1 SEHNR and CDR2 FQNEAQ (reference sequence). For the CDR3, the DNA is TGTGCCAGCAGCCCATCAGAGGGAGGGAGCACAGATACGCAGTATTTT. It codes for CASSPSEGGSTDTQYF.

The DNA of the CDR3 is TGTGCCAGCAGTTTCCCGGACAGCCCTGTGGGCTACACCTTC. Its protein product is CASSFPDSPVGYTF. This rearrangement joins TRBV28 to TRBJ1-2, with TRBD1 as a possible D gene (6 bases). Trimming stripped 3 bases from V and 8 bases from J, with 16 bases between. Germline lookup yields CDR1 MDHEN and CDR2 SYDVKM. The CDR3 covers 14 residues.